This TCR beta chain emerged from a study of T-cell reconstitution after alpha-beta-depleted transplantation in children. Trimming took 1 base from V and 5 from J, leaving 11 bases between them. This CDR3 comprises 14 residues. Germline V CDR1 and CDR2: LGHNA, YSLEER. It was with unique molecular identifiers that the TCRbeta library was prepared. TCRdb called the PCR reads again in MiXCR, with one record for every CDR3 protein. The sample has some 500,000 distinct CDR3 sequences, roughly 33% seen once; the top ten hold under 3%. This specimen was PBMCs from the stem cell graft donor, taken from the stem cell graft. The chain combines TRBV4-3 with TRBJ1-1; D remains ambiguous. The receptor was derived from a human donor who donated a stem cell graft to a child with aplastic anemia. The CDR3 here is CASSQVNRITEAFF. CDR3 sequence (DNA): TGCGCCAGCAGCCAAGTAAATCGGATAACTGAAGCTTTCTTT.